This TCR beta chain appears in the sequencing data of a study of cytomegalovirus exposure and HLA in healthy donors. Notes on this clone: The antigen remains unidentified.

V lost 6 bases and J lost 4, with 15 bases in between. CDR1 is SQVTM and CDR2 is ANQGSEA in the germline V gene. CDR3 length: 13 residues. PCR used 60 Vbeta primers and 13 Jbeta primers. This table comes from immunoSEQ multiplex PCR, and its TCRdb copy is limited to in-frame clones, with some not included. The data hold approximately 59,000 clones, with approximately 60% observed a single time. Study-wide results and limits: The study carried out a later analysis of TCR beta sequences. It associated approximately 16,000 of them with specific HLA alleles at a false discovery rate of 0.05. Analysis was carried out at a later point, and it linked a missense DCLRE1C variant to TCR beta V- and J-gene trimming.

Specimen: PBMCs. This chain links TRBV29-1 with TRBJ1-2; D not certain. The receptor comes from a man aged 25 to 40 in good health and CMV-seronegative. CDR3 DNA sequence: TGCAGCGTAAGGGCCCTGGCGGGCTATGGCTACACCTTC. It yields the protein CSVRALAGYGYTF.